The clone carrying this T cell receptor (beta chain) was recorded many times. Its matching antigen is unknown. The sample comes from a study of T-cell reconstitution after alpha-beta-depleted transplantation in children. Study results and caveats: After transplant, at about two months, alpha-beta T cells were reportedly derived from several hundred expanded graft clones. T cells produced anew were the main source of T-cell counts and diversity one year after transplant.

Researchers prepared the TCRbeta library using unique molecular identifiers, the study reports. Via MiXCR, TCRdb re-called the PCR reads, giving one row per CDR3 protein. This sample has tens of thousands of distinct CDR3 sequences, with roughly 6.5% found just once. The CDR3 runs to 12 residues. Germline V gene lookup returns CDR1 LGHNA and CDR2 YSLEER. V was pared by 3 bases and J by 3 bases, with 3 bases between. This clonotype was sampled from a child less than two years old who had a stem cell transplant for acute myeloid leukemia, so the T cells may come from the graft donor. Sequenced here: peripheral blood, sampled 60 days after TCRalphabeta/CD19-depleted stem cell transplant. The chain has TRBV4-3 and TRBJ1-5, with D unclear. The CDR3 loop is CASSQDNQPQHF. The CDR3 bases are TGCGCCAGCAGCCAGGACAATCAGCCCCAGCATTTT.